A selection of T cell receptor beta chains follows, all from one sample in a study of cytomegalovirus exposure and HLA in healthy donors. TCRdb keeps only in-frame clones here, not all; method: immunoSEQ multiplex PCR. Among about 190,000 clones listed, 80% to 90% were seen once. The specimen sequenced was PBMCs. Receptors were obtained from a woman in her 30s in good health and CMV-seronegative. The CDR3 runs from the conserved cysteine through the conserved F or W. The D gene is left open where the match is weak. Where a row states a size, it is once, few, many or the class of an expanded clone; other rows omit it.

j_call: TRBJ2-7; clone_size: .; v_call: TRBV5-1; d_call: .; cdr3_nt: TGCGCCAGCAGCTCGGGGGGCGGGTGGGCGAGAAACGAGCAGTACTTC; cdr3_aa: CASSSGGGWARNEQYF
j_call: TRBJ2-1; clone_size: .; v_call: TRBV11-3; d_call: TRBD2; cdr3_nt: TGTGCCAGCAGCCCTGAAGCGGGAGGTAATGAGCAGTTCTTC; cdr3_aa: CASSPEAGGNEQFF
j_call: TRBJ2-6; clone_size: .; v_call: TRBV5-4; d_call: .; cdr3_nt: TGTGCCAGCAGCTTGACAGACGGGGCCAACGTCCTGACTTTC; cdr3_aa: CASSLTDGANVLTF
j_call: TRBJ2-1; clone_size: .; v_call: TRBV7-9; d_call: TRBD2; cdr3_nt: TGTGCCAGCAGCTTAGAACTAGCGGGAGGGGGGTCCTACAATGAGCAGTTCTTC; cdr3_aa: CASSLELAGGGSYNEQFF
j_call: TRBJ2-7; clone_size: .; v_call: TRBV7-9; d_call: TRBD1; cdr3_nt: TGTGCCAGCAGCTTAGCGGGACAGCCCTACGAGCAGTACTTC; cdr3_aa: CASSLAGQPYEQYF
j_call: TRBJ1-1; clone_size: .; v_call: TRBV6-6; d_call: .; cdr3_nt: TGTGCCAGCAGTTACGGGAGGGGGGCCGGGAACACTGAAGCTTTCTTT; cdr3_aa: CASSYGRGAGNTEAFF
j_call: TRBJ1-6; clone_size: few; v_call: TRBV28; d_call: .; cdr3_nt: TGTGCCAGCAGGGGACTGAGCTCCTATAATTCACCCCTCCACTTT; cdr3_aa: CASRGLSSYNSPLHF
j_call: TRBJ2-5; clone_size: .; v_call: TRBV11-2; d_call: .; cdr3_nt: TGTGCCAGCAGCTTCTTTGTTCTAGGCGGGCGCGTAGAGACCCAGTACTTC; cdr3_aa: CASSFFVLGGRVETQYF
j_call: TRBJ2-7; clone_size: .; v_call: TRBV9; d_call: .; cdr3_nt: TGTGCCAGCAGCTCAGATGGCTACGAGCAGTACTTC; cdr3_aa: CASSSDGYEQYF
j_call: TRBJ1-1; clone_size: once; v_call: TRBV28; d_call: .; cdr3_nt: TGTGCCAGCAGTCGAACGGGAGGGACTGAAGCTTTCTTT; cdr3_aa: CASSRTGGTEAFF
j_call: TRBJ2-1; clone_size: .; v_call: TRBV5-6; d_call: .; cdr3_nt: TGTGCCAGCAGCTCCGAAGGGGCCTGGGGCTCCTACAATGAGCAGTTCTTC; cdr3_aa: CASSSEGAWGSYNEQFF
j_call: TRBJ1-5; clone_size: .; v_call: TRBV7-8; d_call: TRBD1; cdr3_nt: TGTGCCAGCAGCTTCAACAGGGGGTCGAGCTTCAATCAGCCCCAGCATTTT; cdr3_aa: CASSFNRGSSFNQPQHF
j_call: TRBJ2-1; clone_size: once; v_call: TRBV7-9; d_call: TRBD2; cdr3_nt: TGTGCCAGCAGCTTAGTAGGGACTAGCGGGTTAGGTGAGCAGTTCTTC; cdr3_aa: CASSLVGTSGLGEQFF
j_call: TRBJ2-7; clone_size: .; v_call: TRBV11-2; d_call: .; cdr3_nt: TGTGCCAGCAGCTCGGGTAGTGTCGGGAGTTTGTACGAGCAGTACTTC; cdr3_aa: CASSSGSVGSLYEQYF
j_call: TRBJ2-1; clone_size: .; v_call: TRBV27; d_call: TRBD2; cdr3_nt: TGTGCCAGCAGTTATCAGAGCGGGGCTATGGAGCAGTTCTTC; cdr3_aa: CASSYQSGAMEQFF
j_call: TRBJ2-4; clone_size: .; v_call: TRBV5-1; d_call: .; cdr3_nt: TGCGCCAGCAGCTACCTAGGTGGGTTATCGGACATTCAGTACTTC; cdr3_aa: CASSYLGGLSDIQYF
j_call: TRBJ2-1; clone_size: .; v_call: TRBV7-2; d_call: TRBD1; cdr3_nt: TGTGCCAGCAAAATTACAGGGGGTGAGCAGTTCTTC; cdr3_aa: CASKITGGEQFF
j_call: TRBJ2-5; clone_size: .; v_call: TRBV7-3; d_call: .; cdr3_nt: TGTGCCAGCAGCTTGACAAAGGGGCCTGGGGAGACCCAGTACTTC; cdr3_aa: CASSLTKGPGETQYF
j_call: TRBJ2-7; clone_size: once; v_call: TRBV27; d_call: .; cdr3_nt: TGTGCCAGCAGTCCATTCCGGGACAAGATCCACGAGCAGTACTTC; cdr3_aa: CASSPFRDKIHEQYF
j_call: TRBJ2-2; clone_size: .; v_call: TRBV10-3; d_call: TRBD1; cdr3_nt: TGTGCCATCAGTGACCGGGCCCCACCGGGACAGGGGCTTTACACCGGGGAGCTGTTTTTT; cdr3_aa: CAISDRAPPGQGLYTGELFF
j_call: TRBJ1-5; clone_size: .; v_call: TRBV28; d_call: .; cdr3_nt: TGTGCCAGCAGTTTGGATGGACAGATCAATCAGCCCCAGCATTTT; cdr3_aa: CASSLDGQINQPQHF
j_call: TRBJ1-1; clone_size: .; v_call: TRBV20-1; d_call: TRBD1; cdr3_nt: TGCAGTGCTAGCCTGACAGGGGGTGCTTTCTTT; cdr3_aa: CSASLTGGAFF
j_call: TRBJ1-3; clone_size: .; v_call: TRBV2; d_call: TRBD1; cdr3_nt: TGTGCCAGCAGTGAGGGACAGGGGTTGTACACCATATATTTT; cdr3_aa: CASSEGQGLYTIYF
j_call: TRBJ2-2; clone_size: .; v_call: TRBV5-1; d_call: TRBD2; cdr3_nt: TGCGCCAGCAGCCCCGGACTAGCGGAAGCCCACACCGGGGAGCTGTTTTTT; cdr3_aa: CASSPGLAEAHTGELFF
j_call: TRBJ2-7; clone_size: .; v_call: TRBV5-1; d_call: .; cdr3_nt: TGCGCCAGCAGCTTACAGGGACCGGGGGAGCAGTACTTC; cdr3_aa: CASSLQGPGEQYF
j_call: TRBJ2-3; clone_size: .; v_call: TRBV7-8; d_call: TRBD2; cdr3_nt: TGTGCCAGCAGCTTACTCGGAGCTAGCGGAACAGATACGCAGTATTTT; cdr3_aa: CASSLLGASGTDTQYF
j_call: TRBJ2-1; clone_size: .; v_call: TRBV2; d_call: TRBD2; cdr3_nt: TGTGCCAGCAGTGAAGCGCTTCCGGGAGGACTCCTCTCCTACAATGAGCAGTTCTTC; cdr3_aa: CASSEALPGGLLSYNEQFF
j_call: TRBJ2-1; clone_size: .; v_call: TRBV5-5; d_call: TRBD2; cdr3_nt: TGTGCCAGCAACCCCGCGCCGACTAGCGGGGGGGCGTCCTACAATGAGCAGTTCTTC; cdr3_aa: CASNPAPTSGGASYNEQFF
j_call: TRBJ2-3; clone_size: .; v_call: TRBV29-1; d_call: .; cdr3_nt: TGCAGCTGTGGGAGCAGCACAGATACGCAGTATTTT; cdr3_aa: CSCGSSTDTQYF
j_call: TRBJ2-2; clone_size: .; v_call: TRBV6-1; d_call: TRBD2; cdr3_nt: TGTGCCAGCACCATAGCGGGATACAGCACCGGGGAGCTGTTTTTT; cdr3_aa: CASTIAGYSTGELFF
j_call: TRBJ2-1; clone_size: .; v_call: TRBV7-2; d_call: .; cdr3_nt: TGTGCCAGCCTGGAGGGCCGCTACAATGAGCAGTTCTTC; cdr3_aa: CASLEGRYNEQFF
j_call: TRBJ2-2; clone_size: .; v_call: TRBV9; d_call: .; cdr3_nt: TGTGCCAGCAGCGTCGGGCAGGGGACGAGCACCGGGGAGCTGTTTTTT; cdr3_aa: CASSVGQGTSTGELFF